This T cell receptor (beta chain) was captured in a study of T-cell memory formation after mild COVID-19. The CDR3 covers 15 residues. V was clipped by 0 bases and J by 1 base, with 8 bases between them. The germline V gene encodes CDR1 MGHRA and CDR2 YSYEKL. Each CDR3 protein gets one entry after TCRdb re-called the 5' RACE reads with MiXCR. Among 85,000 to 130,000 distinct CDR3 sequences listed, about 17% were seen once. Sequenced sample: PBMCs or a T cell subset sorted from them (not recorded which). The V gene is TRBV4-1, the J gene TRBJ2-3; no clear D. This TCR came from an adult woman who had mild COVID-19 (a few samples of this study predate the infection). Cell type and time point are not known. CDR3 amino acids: CASSQEPVGTDTQYF. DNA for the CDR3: TGCGCCAGCAGCCAAGAGCCAGTGGGCACAGATACGCAGTATTTT.